A selection of T cell receptor beta chains follows, all from one sample in a study of blood T cell repertoires in COVID-19. Clones were read by immunoSEQ multiplex PCR, and TCRdb kept only the in-frame ones, dropping some. The profile shows about 390,000 clones, around nine tenths of them singletons. The specimen was PBMCs or T cells enriched from blood (not recorded which). The receptors were sampled from a woman aged 45-60 years who had recovered from COVID-19. Each CDR3 is given with its conserved first and last residue. D genes are given only for firm matches. Clone size, where shown, is once, few, many, or a class for clones that have expanded.

TRBJ1-1 | . | . | TRBV10-3 | CAISAEPDSRAFF | TGTGCCATCAGTGCTGAACCGGACAGCAGAGCTTTCTTT
TRBJ1-2 | . | TRBD1 | TRBV19 | CASSKVRDRGPQDYGYTF | TGTGCCAGTAGCAAAGTCCGGGACAGGGGGCCCCAGGACTATGGCTACACCTTC
TRBJ1-2 | . | . | TRBV25-1 | CASSERLHYGYTF | TGTGCCAGCAGTGAACGACTGCACTATGGCTACACCTTC
TRBJ2-2 | . | . | TRBV24-1 | CATSDPVTGELFF | TGTGCCACCAGTGATCCTGTCACCGGGGAGCTGTTTTTT
TRBJ2-7 | . | TRBD1 | TRBV2 | CASIPPLGTVTYEQYF | TGTGCCAGCATCCCTCCCTTGGGGACAGTAACCTACGAGCAGTACTTC
TRBJ2-2 | . | TRBD1 | TRBV12-3/TRBV12-4 | CASSLGQGGELFF | TGTGCCAGCAGCCTCGGACAGGGCGGGGAGCTGTTTTTT
TRBJ2-5 | . | . | TRBV5-1 | CASSLITGSETQYF | TGCGCCAGCAGCTTAATCACAGGGAGTGAGACCCAGTACTTC
TRBJ1-1 | . | . | TRBV7-9 | CASSPEGRGLGTEAFF | TGTGCCAGCAGCCCAGAAGGTAGGGGCTTGGGCACTGAAGCTTTCTTT
TRBJ1-2 | . | TRBD1 | TRBV30 | CAWRHRGREGYTF | TGTGCCTGGCGGCACAGGGGGCGGGAGGGCTACACCTTC
TRBJ2-7 | few | TRBD1 | TRBV6-5 | CASSYSSGQVSYEQYF | TGTGCCAGCAGTTACTCGTCGGGACAGGTCTCCTACGAGCAGTACTTC
TRBJ2-7 | . | TRBD2 | TRBV10-2 | CASSALPLAGGYEQYF | TGCGCCAGCAGTGCCCTCCCTTTAGCGGGGGGTTACGAGCAGTACTTC
TRBJ2-7 | . | . | TRBV14 | CASSLTGIRYEQYF | TGTGCCAGCAGCCTAACAGGGATCCGGTACGAGCAGTACTTC
TRBJ1-2 | . | TRBD1 | TRBV27 | CASSAPGGLYGYTF | TGTGCCAGCAGTGCCCCAGGGGGTCTCTATGGCTACACCTTC
TRBJ2-5 | . | TRBD2 | TRBV27 | CASSFLAGDRGTQYF | TGTGCCAGCAGTTTCCTTGCGGGGGACCGCGGGACCCAGTACTTC
TRBJ1-5 | . | . | TRBV28 | CASSLTKHPGQPQHF | TGTGCCAGCAGTTTAACAAAACATCCAGGCCAGCCCCAGCATTTT
TRBJ1-1 | . | TRBD1 | TRBV19 | CASSNRGHYTEAFF | TGTGCCAGTAGTAACAGGGGCCACTACACTGAAGCTTTCTTT
TRBJ1-1 | . | . | TRBV2 | CASRRLTSEAFF | TGTGCCAGCAGGAGGCTAACTTCTGAAGCTTTCTTT
TRBJ1-1 | . | . | TRBV28 | CASSPVGGGMNTEAFF | TGTGCCAGCAGTCCCGTGGGCGGGGGCATGAACACTGAAGCTTTCTTT
TRBJ1-1 | few | . | TRBV7-3 | CASSSYSNTEAFF | TGTGCCAGCAGCTCGTACTCGAACACTGAAGCTTTCTTT
TRBJ2-1 | . | TRBD2 | TRBV28 | CASSFARGGRYNEQFF | TGTGCCAGCAGTTTCGCACGGGGGGGCCGCTACAATGAGCAGTTCTTC
TRBJ1-6 | . | . | TRBV27 | CASSLTGLSYNSPLHF | TGTGCCAGCAGTTTAACAGGCCTCTCCTATAATTCACCCCTCCACTTT
TRBJ1-1 | . | . | TRBV6-5 | CASSNLQGLDTEAFF | TGTGCCAGCAGTAACCTACAGGGATTGGACACTGAAGCTTTCTTT
TRBJ1-2 | . | . | TRBV2 | CASSVRGLGYGYTF | TGTGCCAGCAGTGTGCGGGGGCTAGGCTATGGCTACACCTTC
TRBJ1-2 | . | TRBD1 | TRBV10-3 | CAISDPGQGGGYTF | TGTGCCATCAGTGACCCGGGACAGGGTGGTGGCTACACCTTC
TRBJ2-5 | . | TRBD2 | TRBV7-2 | CASSYSGGSDTETQYF | TGTGCCAGCAGCTATAGCGGGGGCTCCGATACCGAGACCCAGTACTTC
TRBJ1-3 | . | TRBD1 | TRBV2 | CAVGQDRSSGNTIYF | TGTGCAGTAGGACAGGACCGATCCTCTGGAAACACCATATATTTT
TRBJ2-1 | . | TRBD2 | TRBV10-2 | CASKEFGLANEDGSYNEQFF | TGCGCCAGCAAGGAGTTCGGACTAGCGAATGAGGATGGGTCCTACAATGAGCAGTTCTTC
TRBJ2-3 | . | TRBD2 | TRBV4-2 | CASSQGSSGGTDTQYF | TGTGCCAGCAGCCAAGGGTCTAGCGGGGGCACAGATACGCAGTATTTT
TRBJ2-5 | . | . | TRBV7-8 | CASSLGGGRETQYF | TGTGCCAGCAGCTTAGGGGGGGGCAGGGAGACCCAGTACTTC
TRBJ1-4 | . | TRBD1 | TRBV7-9 | CASSLTGQDEKLFF | TGTGCCAGCAGCTTAACGGGACAGGATGAAAAACTGTTTTTT
TRBJ1-2 | . | TRBD1 | TRBV3-1/TRBV3-2 | CASSRGTGGFDGYTF | TGTGCCAGCAGTCGTGGGACAGGGGGCTTCGATGGCTACACCTTC
TRBJ1-6 | . | . | TRBV9 | CASSDRRNYNSPLHF | TGTGCCAGCAGTGACAGGAGAAACTATAATTCACCCCTCCACTTT
TRBJ1-1 | . | . | TRBV10-3 | CAISEDLGPNTEAFF | TGTGCCATCAGTGAGGATCTAGGCCCGAACACTGAAGCTTTCTTT
TRBJ1-2 | . | . | TRBV15 | CATSRDSGGPYGYTF | TGTGCCACCAGCAGAGATTCTGGGGGCCCCTATGGCTACACCTTC
TRBJ1-4 | . | TRBD1 | TRBV7-8 | CASSRQGRGEKLFF | TGTGCCAGCAGCCGACAGGGGAGGGGTGAAAAACTGTTTTTT